This record concerns one T cell receptor beta chain sequence. Its target is not known. The time point here: cycle 4 day 1 (C4D1), after five to seven weeks of nivolumab. Every patient relapsed after autologous stem cell transplantation, and brentuximab vedotin exposure varied. Complete response, partial response or progressive disease constituted the best response categories observed. This sample is part of a study of PD-1 blockade in classical Hodgkin lymphoma. The study's findings and limits: Reports described newly diagnosed patients as having lower baseline TCR diversity than healthy donors. CD4+ TCR diversity, unlike CD8+, rose significantly by C4D1. Whoever responded completely had baseline diversity much like that seen in newly diagnosed patients.

Here immunoSEQ multiplex PCR was the method, and the copy in TCRdb shows in-frame clones only, minus some. The repertoire includes about 47,000 clones, around 87% of them detected once, and approximately 13% sits in the top ten. Trimming pared 4 bases from V and 4 bases from J, leaving 20 bases between. Germline loops: CDR1 SEHNR, CDR2 FQNEAQ (reference sequence). This CDR3 is built from 16 residues. The origin of this receptor is a human donor with classical Hodgkin lymphoma. This chain links TRBV7-9 with TRBJ2-7, with D possibly being TRBD2 (7 bases). Sample: peripheral blood mononuclear cells (PBMCs), taken before the fourth cycle of nivolumab. The CDR3 spells CASSSTEAGAGYEQYF. Written as DNA, the CDR3 is TGTGCCAGCAGCTCCACAGAGGCGGGGGCCGGGTACGAGCAGTACTTC.